These T cell receptor beta chains were read from a single sample in a study of T cell responses to AZD1222 COVID-19 vaccine. Produced via immunoSEQ multiplex PCR; TCRdb's table is partial and in-frame only. The sample carries around 110,000 clones, 80% to 95% recorded once. This material consisted of peripheral blood, taken 28 days after the second AZD1222 dose. These receptor sequences come from an adult who received the AZD1222 COVID-19 vaccine. Both conserved end residues are trimmed from each CDR3. D genes are given only for firm matches. Size tells how often a clone was seen (once, few, many) or the class of an expanded clone, and some rows leave it out.

NA	NA	TRBV4-1	TRBJ2-1	ASSQGQGPAYNEQF
NA	NA	TRBV5-1	TRBJ2-2	ASSLGNAGELF
NA	TRBD1	TRBV6-4	TRBJ1-5	ASSDDRGRKKGNQPQH
NA	TRBD2	TRBV6-1	TRBJ2-7	ASSALAGGPDEQY
NA	NA	TRBV20-1	TRBJ1-1	SASAPTTSTEAF
NA	TRBD1	TRBV2	TRBJ1-2	ASSPTGVYGYT
NA	NA	TRBV11-2	TRBJ1-3	ASSLVTGNTIY
NA	NA	TRBV11-2	TRBJ2-2	ASSPWTGNTGELF
NA	NA	TRBV7-6	TRBJ2-2	ASSLVRGRSGELF
NA	NA	TRBV7-2	TRBJ1-5	ASSLAGGWGNQPQH
NA	NA	TRBV5-5	TRBJ1-5	ASSWDANSNQPQH
NA	NA	TRBV7-9	TRBJ1-1	ASSLDVTGRAF
NA	TRBD1	TRBV24-1	TRBJ1-3	ATTGTGLGNTIY
NA	NA	TRBV6-1	TRBJ1-4	ASSDRGFHSTNEKLF
NA	NA	TRBV9	TRBJ2-7	ARRPGQGSYEQY
few	NA	TRBV6-2/TRBV6-3	TRBJ2-3	ASSAPQGSGTDTQY
once	TRBD2	TRBV30	TRBJ2-7	AWSGRAGGLYEQY
NA	NA	TRBV11-1	TRBJ2-7	ASSPQGGPTEQY
NA	NA	TRBV7-2	TRBJ1-2	ASSPEQDYGYT
NA	NA	TRBV19	TRBJ1-4	ATLAAVGEKLF
NA	NA	TRBV6-5	TRBJ1-3	ASQIGRGGNTIY
once	NA	TRBV28	TRBJ2-5	ASENRQETQY
NA	NA	TRBV7-9	TRBJ1-2	ASSPTAREGGYT
NA	NA	TRBV10-2	TRBJ2-3	ASRVTSTDTQY
NA	TRBD1	TRBV6-4	TRBJ2-5	ASSAGTGFAQY
NA	NA	TRBV7-2	TRBJ1-5	ASSPRSGLGSNQPQH
NA	TRBD1	TRBV9	TRBJ1-2	ASSVGSGTGGAYGYT
NA	NA	TRBV18	TRBJ1-1	ASSRRDKVMNTEAF
NA	TRBD1	TRBV18	TRBJ1-4	ASSPTSGTGIEKLF
NA	NA	TRBV6-5	TRBJ1-3	ATNNPSGNTIY
NA	NA	TRBV6-4	TRBJ2-7	ASSDTPAAEQY
NA	NA	TRBV15	TRBJ2-5	ATSRWTAPQETQY
once	NA	TRBV9	TRBJ2-4	ASSASSPRKNIQY
once	NA	TRBV25-1	TRBJ1-1	ASTGNTEAF
once	TRBD2	TRBV27	TRBJ2-2	ASTGGGPNTGELF
once	NA	TRBV19	TRBJ2-3	ASSSGGLADTQY
NA	NA	TRBV14	TRBJ1-1	ASSPLVTVNTEAF
once	NA	TRBV7-2	TRBJ2-7	ASSLSEPYEQY
NA	TRBD2	TRBV11-3	TRBJ2-3	ASSAAGLAVDTQY
NA	NA	TRBV19	TRBJ2-6	ASSIDRGTSGANVLT
NA	NA	TRBV7-8	TRBJ2-7	ASSLGATEIVEQY
NA	NA	TRBV2	TRBJ1-3	ASRQGSGNTIY
NA	NA	TRBV18	TRBJ2-2	ASSPWETSNTGELF
NA	NA	TRBV7-2	TRBJ2-3	ASSLPFSLAETQY
NA	TRBD2	TRBV5-4	TRBJ2-5	ASSPLAGGGETQY
NA	TRBD2	TRBV6-5	TRBJ2-3	AGSPGLASDTQY
NA	NA	TRBV5-6	TRBJ2-3	ASSLGLPDTDTQY
NA	TRBD1	TRBV19	TRBJ2-7	ASSMMPGQGNSYEQY
few	NA	TRBV4-1	TRBJ1-4	ASSQEGGTRQKKLF
NA	NA	TRBV2	TRBJ1-1	ASSEAPGDYTEAF
NA	NA	TRBV7-2	TRBJ2-2	ASSMDSTGTGELF
NA	NA	TRBV19	TRBJ1-5	ASTPYSNQPQH